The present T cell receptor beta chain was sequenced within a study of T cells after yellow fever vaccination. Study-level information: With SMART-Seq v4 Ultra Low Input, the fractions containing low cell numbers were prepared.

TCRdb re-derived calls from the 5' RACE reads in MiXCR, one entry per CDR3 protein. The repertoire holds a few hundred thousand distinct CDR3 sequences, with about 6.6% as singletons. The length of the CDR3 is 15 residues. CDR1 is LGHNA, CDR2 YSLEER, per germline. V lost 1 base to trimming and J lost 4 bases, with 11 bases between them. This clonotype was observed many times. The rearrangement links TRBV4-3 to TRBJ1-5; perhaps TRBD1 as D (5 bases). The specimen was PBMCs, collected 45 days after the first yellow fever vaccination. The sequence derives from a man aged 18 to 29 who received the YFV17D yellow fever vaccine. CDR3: CASSQVQGGNQPQHF. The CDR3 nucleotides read TGCGCCAGCAGCCAAGTTCAGGGAGGGAATCAGCCCCAGCATTTT.